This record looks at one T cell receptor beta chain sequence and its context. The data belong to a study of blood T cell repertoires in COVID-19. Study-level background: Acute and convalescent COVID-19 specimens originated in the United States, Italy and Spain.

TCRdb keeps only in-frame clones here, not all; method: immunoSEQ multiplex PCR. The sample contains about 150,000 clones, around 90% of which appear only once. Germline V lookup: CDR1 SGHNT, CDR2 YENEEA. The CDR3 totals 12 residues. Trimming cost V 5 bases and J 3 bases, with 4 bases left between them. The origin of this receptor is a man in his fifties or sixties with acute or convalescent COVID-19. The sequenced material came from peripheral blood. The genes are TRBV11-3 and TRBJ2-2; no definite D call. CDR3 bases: TGTGCCAGCAGCCCAGACACCGGGGAGCTGTTTTTT. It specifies CASSPDTGELFF.